This TCR beta chain was found in a study of blood T cell repertoires in COVID-19. The ends lost 0 bases at V and 2 bases at J; junction bases unmatched: 8. This CDR3 region has 18 residues. Germline CDR1 and CDR2: SGHRS and YFSETQ. Data came from immunoSEQ multiplex PCR; TCRdb stores just in-frame clones and leaves some out. The sample yields 240,000 or so clones, about 80% seen once. Material: peripheral blood. The TCR comes from a woman of 80 years or more with acute or convalescent COVID-19. The chain joins TRBV5-1 to TRBJ2-6; TRBD2 matches 7 bases. DNA for the CDR3: TGCGCCAGCAGCTTGGTTCAGGGAGGGATCCCTGGGGCCAACGTCCTGACTTTC. This codes for CASSLVQGGIPGANVLTF.